These 4 T cell receptor beta chains came from one sample sequenced in a study of T cell responses to AZD1222 COVID-19 vaccine. Assay used: immunoSEQ multiplex PCR; TCRdb lists only in-frame clones, some missing. This table holds 120,000 to 150,000 clones, around 89% found once. The specimen was peripheral blood, collected on day 0 of AZD1222 vaccination. The receptor set was obtained from an adult in good health.

The chain is built from TRBV9 and TRBJ2-1; D uncertain. This CDR3 has 15 amino acids. V lost 7 bases to trimming and J lost 12 bases, with 26 bases between them. The germline CDR1 and CDR2 sequences are SGDLS and YYNGEE. This chain's CDR3 is CASDLLQDPTFGQFF. The CDR3 DNA reads as TGTGCCAGCGACCTACTCCAGGATCCTACATTCGGGCAGTTCTTC.

V gene TRBV19 combines with J gene TRBJ2-7, with 9 bases that match TRBD2. J lost 0 bases, V lost 6 bases, and 9 bases had no gene match. The CDR3 extends over 16 amino acids. Germline V lookup: CDR1 LNHDA, CDR2 SQIVND (reference sequence). The CDR3 DNA reads as TGTGCCAGTAGCCCTAGCGGGGACGTCTACTCCTACGAGCAGTACTTC. Its translation: CASSPSGDVYSYEQYF.

CDR3 amino acids: CASSYREGTQYF. The CDR3 coding sequence is TGTGCCAGCAGTTACAGGGAAGGTACGCAGTATTTT. V usage is TRBV12-3 or TRBV12-4 and J usage is TRBJ2-3; D may be TRBD1 (6 bases). V was trimmed by 4 bases and J by 8 bases, leaving 10 bases between them. The length of the CDR3 is 12 residues.

The rearrangement links TRBV3-1 (or the pseudogene TRBV3-2) to TRBJ1-1; D is undetermined. Germline values: CDR1 LGHDT, CDR2 YNNKEL (reference sequence). Between the trimmed V and J ends, which lost 4 bases and 5 bases, there was a span of 14 bases. CDR3 length: 14 residues. CDR3 DNA sequence: TGTGCCAGCAGCCTCCTAAGCGCCGGGACTGAAGCTTTCTTT. Protein sequence: CASSLLSAGTEAFF.